Sequencing of this TCR beta chain was carried out in a study of blood T cell repertoires in COVID-19. On the study more broadly: T cells, B-cell-depleted T cells, or PBMCs supplied cDNA or gDNA.

Assay used: immunoSEQ multiplex PCR; TCRdb lists only in-frame clones, some missing. Of 120,000 to 150,000 clones in the sample, 87% were seen once. CDR3 length: 13 residues. V was cut by 5 bases and J by 2 bases, with 9 bases left in between. Germline CDR1 is KGHSH and CDR2 is LQKENI. The TCR was taken from a man between 50 and 59 years old who had recovered from COVID-19. The V gene is TRBV18, the J gene TRBJ1-1; D is possibly TRBD1 (6 bases). The sequenced sample was peripheral blood. The DNA for the CDR3 is TGTGCCAGCTCATCGGACAGAAACACTGAAGCTTTCTTT. Its protein product is CASSSDRNTEAFF.